This T cell receptor beta chain is drawn from a study of OX40 agonist ivuxolimab in advanced cancers. CDR3 length: 19 amino acids. Germline V gives CDR1 SGHDN, CDR2 FVKESK. V dropped 0 bases and J dropped 0 bases, with 15 bases sitting between them. Profiled with immunoSEQ multiplex PCR; TCRdb holds only in-frame clones, not every one. This table has 45,000 to 65,000 clones, about 88% appearing once. The TCR comes from an adult with an advanced solid tumor such as melanoma, head and neck, liver or kidney cancer. This specimen consisted of CD4+ or CD8+ T cells sorted from blood, obtained in a trial of the OX40 agonist ivuxolimab. The V and J genes are TRBV14 and TRBJ2-6; D gene unclear. CDR3 protein: CASSQERRIGFSGANVLTF. For the CDR3, the DNA is TGTGCCAGCAGCCAAGAGAGGCGGATAGGCTTCTCTGGGGCCAACGTCCTGACTTTC.